The clone carrying this TCR beta chain was recorded only once. Its target is not known. The data stem from a study of cytomegalovirus exposure and HLA in healthy donors. General observations from the study: The authors considered a cluster of highly shared sequence variants likely to be a sequencing artifact.

Germline values: CDR1 LGHNA, CDR2 YNFKEQ. V lost 0 bases and J lost 6; bases outside the gene matches: 6. This CDR3 contains 15 residues. PCR was performed using 60 Vbeta and 13 Jbeta primers. The repertoire was sequenced with immunoSEQ multiplex PCR; TCRdb's copy has only in-frame clones and lacks some. Of more than 100,000 clones listed, 70% to 80% are singletons. This chain connects TRBV4-2 to TRBJ2-7, with TRBD2 matching over 9 bases. The sequence was obtained from an older woman in good health and CMV-seronegative. Sequencing was performed on PBMCs. In DNA, the CDR3 is TGTGCCAGCAGCCAAGATGCGGGGGGGCCATTCGAGCAGTACTTC. Translation: CASSQDAGGPFEQYF.